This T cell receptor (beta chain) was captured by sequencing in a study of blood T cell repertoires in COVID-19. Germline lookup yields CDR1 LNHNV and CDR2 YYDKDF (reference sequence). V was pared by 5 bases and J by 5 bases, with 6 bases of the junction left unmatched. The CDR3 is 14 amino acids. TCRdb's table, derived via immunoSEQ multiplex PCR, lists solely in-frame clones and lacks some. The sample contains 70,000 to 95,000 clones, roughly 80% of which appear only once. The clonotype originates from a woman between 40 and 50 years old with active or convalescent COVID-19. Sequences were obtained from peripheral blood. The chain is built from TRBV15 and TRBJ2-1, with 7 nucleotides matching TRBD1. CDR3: CATSVLGTDNEQFF. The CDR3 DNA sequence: TGTGCCACCAGCGTATTAGGGACAGACAATGAGCAGTTCTTC.